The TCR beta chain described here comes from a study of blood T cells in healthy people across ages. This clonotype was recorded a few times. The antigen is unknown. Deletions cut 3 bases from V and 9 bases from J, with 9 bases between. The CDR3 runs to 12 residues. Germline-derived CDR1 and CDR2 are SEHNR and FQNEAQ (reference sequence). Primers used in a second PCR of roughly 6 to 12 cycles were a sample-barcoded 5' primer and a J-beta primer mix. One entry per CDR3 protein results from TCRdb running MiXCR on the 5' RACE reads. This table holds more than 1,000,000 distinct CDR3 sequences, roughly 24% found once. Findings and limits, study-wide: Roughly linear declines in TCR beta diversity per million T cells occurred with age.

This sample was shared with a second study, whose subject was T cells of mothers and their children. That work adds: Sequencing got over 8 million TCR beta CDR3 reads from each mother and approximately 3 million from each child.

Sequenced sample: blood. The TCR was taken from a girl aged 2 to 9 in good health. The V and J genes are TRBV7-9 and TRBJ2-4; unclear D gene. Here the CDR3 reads CASSFTQAIQYF. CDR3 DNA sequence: TGTGCCAGCAGCTTCACCCAGGCCATTCAGTACTTC.